The TCR beta chain described here comes from a study of cytomegalovirus exposure and HLA in healthy donors. Study-wide background: The 120 or so validation repertoires used a platform that matched the one used for the roughly 700 first-cohort repertoires, as a later analysis reported.

V was cut by 5 bases and J by 1 base, with 15 bases left in between. This CDR3 has 16 amino acids. Germline CDR1 and CDR2: MNHEY and SMNVEV (reference sequence). This clone showed up just once. TCRdb keeps only in-frame clones here, not all; method: immunoSEQ multiplex PCR. The sample consists of around 400,000 clones, roughly 88% of them appearing once. The sequence was collected from a woman younger than 30 in good health and CMV-seronegative. The sequenced sample was PBMCs. This chain links TRBV27 with TRBJ1-3; a weak D match, TRBD1 (5 bases). CDR3 in DNA: TGTGCCAGCAGTCCCCTGGGGCCCTTGTCTGGAAACACCATATATTTT. Translation gives CASSPLGPLSGNTIYF.